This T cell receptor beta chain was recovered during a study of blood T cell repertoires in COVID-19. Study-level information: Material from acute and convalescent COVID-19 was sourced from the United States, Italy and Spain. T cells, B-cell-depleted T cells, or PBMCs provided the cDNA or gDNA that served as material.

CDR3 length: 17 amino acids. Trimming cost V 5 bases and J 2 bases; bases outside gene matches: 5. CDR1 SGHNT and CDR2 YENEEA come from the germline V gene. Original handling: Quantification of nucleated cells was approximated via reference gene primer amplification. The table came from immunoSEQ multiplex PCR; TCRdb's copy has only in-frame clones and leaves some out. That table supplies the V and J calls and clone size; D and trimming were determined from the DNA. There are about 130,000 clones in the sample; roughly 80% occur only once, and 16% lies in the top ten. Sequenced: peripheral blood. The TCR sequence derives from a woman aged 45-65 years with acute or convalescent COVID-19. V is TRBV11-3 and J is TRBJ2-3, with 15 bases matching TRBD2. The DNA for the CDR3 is TGTGCCAGCAGCCCGGGACTAGCGGGGGGTTACACAGATACGCAGTATTTT. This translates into CASSPGLAGGYTDTQYF. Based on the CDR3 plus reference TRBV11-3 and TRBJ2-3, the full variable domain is EAGVVQSPRYKIIEKKQPVAFWCNPISGHNTLYWYLQNLGQGPELLIRYENEEAVDDSQLPKDRFSAERLKGVDSTLKIQPAELGDSAVYLCASSPGLAGGYTDTQYFGPGTRLTVL.